This T cell receptor beta chain stems from a study of cytomegalovirus exposure and HLA in healthy donors. Worth noting for this clone: Antigen unknown.

PCR involved 60 Vbeta and 13 Jbeta primers. The data were produced by immunoSEQ multiplex PCR, yet TCRdb's version contains in-frame clones alone and is incomplete. The top ten clones hold approximately 2.9% of a sample with approximately 130,000 clones, around 69% of them seen once. Whole-study findings and limits: The listing of some 170 TCR beta chains classed them as cytomegalovirus-associated.

There are 15 residues in the CDR3. Trimming cost V 1 base and J 7 bases, with 14 bases left between them. The germline gives CDR1 MDHEN, CDR2 SYDVKM. The specimen sequenced was PBMCs. The sequence came from a human donor in good health. The rearrangement uses TRBV28 and TRBJ1-5; TRBD1 is a possible D gene (5 bases). CDR3 region: CASSLSGQGGQPQHF. The CDR3, as DNA: TGTGCCAGCAGTTTATCCGGGCAGGGCGGACAGCCCCAGCATTTT.